Listed here are 27 T cell receptor beta chains from one sample, sequenced in a study of cytomegalovirus exposure and HLA in healthy donors. The PCR employed 60 Vbeta primers together with 13 Jbeta primers. Clones were read by immunoSEQ multiplex PCR, and TCRdb kept only the in-frame ones, dropping some. The repertoire holds about 130,000 clones, with 83% as singletons. The sequenced sample consisted of PBMCs. These receptors all stem from a girl aged 2 to 10 in good health and CMV-seronegative.

The chain carries TRBV30 and TRBJ2-1, with 7 nucleotides matching TRBD2. There are 13 residues in the CDR3. Germline trimming cut 7 bases from V and 3 bases from J; bases unmatched to any gene: 6. Germline assignment: CDR1 GTSNPN and CDR2 SVGIG (reference sequence). This CDR3 reads CALTSVNYNEQFF. The CDR3 coding sequence is TGTGCCTTAACTAGCGTCAACTACAATGAGCAGTTCTTC. Drawing the rest from reference TRBV30 and TRBJ2-1, the complete variable domain is SQTIHQWPATLVQPVGSPLSLECTVEGTSNPNLYWYRQAAGRGLQLLFYSVGIGQISSEVPQNLSASRPQDRQFILSSKKLLLSDSGFYLCALTSVNYNEQFFGPGTRLTVL.

The rearrangement uses TRBV4-1 and TRBJ1-5, with D maybe TRBD1 (6 bases). This CDR3 has 20 residues. Per the germline V gene, CDR1 is MGHRA and CDR2 is YSYEKL. The V end lost 0 bases, the J end lost 1 base, and 22 bases lay between the germline ends. CDR3 amino acids: CASSQDASTGLSGSNQPQHF. CDR3 sequence (DNA): TGCGCCAGCAGCCAAGACGCTAGCACAGGGCTGTCAGGGAGCAATCAGCCCCAGCATTTT.

V gene TRBV10-1 combines with J gene TRBJ1-1; weak D call: TRBD1 (5 bases). The CDR3 contains 14 residues. Germline values: CDR1 WNHNN, CDR2 SYGVQD (reference sequence). V was clipped by 4 bases and J by 1 base, with 10 bases between them. CDR3 bases: TGCGCCAGCAGTGCGGGTACAGGGAACACTGAAGCTTTCTTT. Protein: CASSAGTGNTEAFF.

The V and J genes are TRBV5-8 and TRBJ1-2; 10 positions agree with TRBD1. With V trimmed by 2 bases and J by 5 bases, 9 bases remained unmatched. The germline V gene has CDR1 SGHTS and CDR2 YDEGEE. The CDR3 is made up of 16 amino acids. DNA for the CDR3: TGTGCCAGCAGCTTTACACGGGACAGGGGAAGATATGGCTACACCTTC. The encoded protein is CASSFTRDRGRYGYTF. Drawing the rest from reference TRBV5-8 and TRBJ1-2, the complete variable domain is EAGVTQSPTHLIKTRGQQATLRCSPISGHTSVYWYQQALGLGLQFLLWYDEGEERNRGNFPPRFSGRQFPNYSSELNVNALELEDSALYLCASSFTRDRGRYGYTFGSGTRLTVV.

This clone appeared once. The chain employs TRBV4-3 and TRBJ2-1; 8 nucleotides match TRBD2. The CDR3 is made up of 17 amino acids. Germline V gene lookup returns CDR1 LGHNA and CDR2 YSLEER. V was clipped by 0 bases and J by 3 bases; unmatched bases: 7. The chain's CDR3 is CASSQESGGWGYNEQFF. The CDR3 DNA sequence: TGCGCCAGCAGCCAAGAGAGCGGGGGCTGGGGCTACAATGAGCAGTTCTTC.

The rearrangement uses TRBV19 and TRBJ2-4; 10 bases agree with TRBD1. Trimming removed 2 bases from V and 8 bases from J; junction bases left unmatched: 6. From germline, CDR1 is LNHDA and CDR2 SQIVND (reference sequence). CDR3 length equals 15 residues. The CDR3 nucleotides are TGTGCCAGTAGTATACCAGGGACAGGGGTGGACATTCAGTACTTC. Its translation is CASSIPGTGVDIQYF.

In its sample, this clone ranks as medium-sized. This rearrangement joins TRBV6-4 to TRBJ2-4, with 7 nucleotides matching TRBD2. Trimming at V came to 0 bases and at J to 9 bases, leaving 5 bases not matched to a gene. The CDR3 has 14 amino acids. CDR1 is MRHNA, CDR2 SNTAGT, per germline. CDR3 sequence (DNA): TGTGCCAGCAGTGACTCTCCTAGCGGAGGCATTCAGTACTTC. The encoded protein is CASSDSPSGGIQYF.

The CDR3 protein is CSVTGGSSYEQYF. CDR3 bases: TGCAGCGTGACTGGGGGCAGCTCCTACGAGCAGTACTTC. The rearrangement joins TRBV29-1 to TRBJ2-7; possibly TRBD1 for D (6 bases). Per the germline V gene, CDR1 is SQVTM and CDR2 is ANQGSEA. Trimming removed 6 bases at V and 0 bases at J, with 12 bases between. This CDR3 contains 13 residues.

This chain links TRBV7-9 with TRBJ2-6; 9 bases agree with TRBD1. The CDR3 totals 18 residues. Germline CDR1 SEHNR, CDR2 FQNEAQ (reference sequence). J was trimmed by 2 bases and V by 2 bases; bases with no gene match: 7. The CDR3: CASSLSGQGTPGANVLTF. In DNA form, the CDR3 reads TGTGCCAGCAGCTTATCGGGACAGGGAACCCCTGGGGCCAACGTCCTGACTTTC. Full variable domain (rest looked up from reference TRBV7-9 and TRBJ2-6): DTGVSQNPRHKITKRGQNVTFRCDPISEHNRLYWYRQTLGQGPEFLTYFQNEAQLEKSRLLSDRFSAERPKGSFSTLEIQRTEQGDSAMYLCASSLSGQGTPGANVLTFGAGSRLTVL.

The rearrangement links TRBV30 to TRBJ1-2; 7 nucleotides match TRBD1. This CDR3 contains 14 residues. Germline assignment: CDR1 GTSNPN and CDR2 SVGIG (reference sequence). V gave up 1 base and J gave up 0 bases; unmatched junction bases: 2. CDR3 loop: CAWSERGPNYGYTF. The CDR3 region has the DNA TGTGCCTGGAGTGAGAGGGGGCCTAACTATGGCTACACCTTC.

This clone was seen just once. The V call is TRBV13, the J call TRBJ2-1, with D perhaps TRBD2 (5 bases). CDR1 is PRHDT, CDR2 FYEKMQ, per germline (reference sequence). V was trimmed by 1 base and J by 7 bases, leaving 11 bases between them. CDR3 length: 14 amino acids. The CDR3 nucleotides are TGTGCCAGCAGCTTAGTTGGGTGGGAGAATGAGCAGTTCTTC. It is translated as CASSLVGWENEQFF.

This clone is medium-sized within its sample. The chain combines TRBV7-6 with TRBJ1-4; TRBD1 agrees at 7 bases. Trimming cost V 5 bases and J 5 bases; bases outside gene matches: 5. The CDR3 loop spans 14 amino acids. Germline assignment: CDR1 SGHVS and CDR2 FNYEAQ. The CDR3 region is CASSKDRVNEKLFF. The CDR3 DNA reads TGTGCCAGCAGCAAAGACAGGGTAAATGAAAAACTGTTTTTT.

The CDR3 region has the DNA TGTGCCAGCAGCTTAGACCAGCGGGGGGGCGGATTTATTTACGAGCAGTACTTC. This codes for CASSLDQRGGGFIYEQYF. The chain couples TRBV7-9 to TRBJ2-7; 10 nucleotides match TRBD2. The CDR3 length is 18 residues. Per germline, CDR1 SEHNR and CDR2 FQNEAQ (reference sequence). J gave up 4 bases and V 1 base, and 13 bases lay outside the gene matches.

This chain links TRBV5-1 with TRBJ1-1; the D gene is possibly TRBD1 (5 bases). The CDR3 covers 14 residues. Trimming stripped 0 bases from V and 3 bases from J, with 9 bases between. In germline, CDR1 is SGHRS, CDR2 YFSETQ. CDR3 nucleotide sequence: TGCGCCAGCAGCTTGGGGGGGGTGTACACTGAAGCTTTCTTT. Residues: CASSLGGVYTEAFF.

V usage is TRBV7-9 and J usage is TRBJ2-7; 9 bases are a match to TRBD1. Looked up from germline, CDR1 is SEHNR and CDR2 is FQNEAQ (reference sequence). The junction had 10 bases not matched to a gene; V was cut back by 4 bases and J by 6 bases. The length of the CDR3 is 15 residues. The CDR3 spells CASSSIRTGAFEQYF. The CDR3 coding sequence is TGTGCCAGCAGCTCAATAAGGACAGGGGCCTTCGAGCAGTACTTC.

V gene TRBV6-1 combines with J gene TRBJ2-4; D perhaps matches TRBD2 (5 bases). CDR3 length: 16 residues. In germline, CDR1 is MNHNS, CDR2 SASEGT. V lost 0 bases and J lost 2, with 11 bases in between. CDR3 in DNA: TGTGCCAGCAGTGAAGCGCTTCGAGGGCCCAAAAACATTCAGTACTTC. Translating gives CASSEALRGPKNIQYF.

V is TRBV4-1 and J is TRBJ1-2, with 12 bases identical to TRBD1. The CDR3 is 14 amino acids. The germline V gene has CDR1 MGHRA and CDR2 YSYEKL. V was pared by 4 bases and J by 7 bases, with 4 bases of the junction left unmatched. DNA for the CDR3: TGCGCCAGCAGCCCGGGACAGGGGGCGGCTGGCTACACCTTC. Translation gives CASSPGQGAAGYTF.

This chain joins TRBV6-5 and TRBJ2-1, with TRBD2 matching over 9 bases. The V and J ends lost 2 bases and 8 bases, in that order; junction bases with no gene match: 10. The length of the CDR3 is 16 residues. Germline CDR1 is MNHEY and CDR2 is SVGAGI. This CDR3 is CASSYGERGALDEQFF. The CDR3 nucleotides are TGTGCCAGCAGTTACGGGGAGCGGGGGGCGCTTGATGAGCAGTTCTTC.

J is TRBJ2-3 and V is TRBV30, with TRBD1 matching over 7 bases. This CDR3 region has 15 residues. V lost 4 bases, J lost 2 bases, and 9 bases stayed unmatched. Germline CDR1 GTSNPN, CDR2 SVGIG (reference sequence). The CDR3 reads CAWKNRGRVTDTQYF. The DNA of the CDR3 is TGTGCCTGGAAAAACAGGGGTAGGGTCACAGATACGCAGTATTTT.

V usage is TRBV14 and J usage is TRBJ2-1, with 8 bases that match TRBD2. V lost 0 bases to trimming and J lost 7 bases; unmatched junction nucleotides: 11. This CDR3 comprises 17 residues. Germline-derived CDR1 and CDR2 are SGHDN and FVKESK. The CDR3 loop reads CASSQERGLAGPNEQFF. The CDR3 DNA reads TGTGCCAGCAGCCAAGAGAGGGGCCTAGCGGGCCCGAATGAGCAGTTCTTC.

The chain couples TRBV6-5 to TRBJ1-2, with D possibly matching TRBD1 (6 bases). Germline values: CDR1 MNHEY, CDR2 SVGAGI. The CDR3 totals 15 residues. V dropped 0 bases and J dropped 4 bases, with 12 bases sitting between them. The CDR3, as DNA: TGTGCCAGCAGTTACTCGAGGACAGAGCTCTATGGCTACACCTTC. This encodes CASSYSRTELYGYTF.

V gene TRBV13 combines with J gene TRBJ2-5, with D maybe TRBD1 (6 bases). The ends were cut back, 3 bases at V and 2 bases at J, with 10 bases in the middle. Germline values: CDR1 PRHDT, CDR2 FYEKMQ (reference sequence). The CDR3 covers 14 residues. CDR3 protein: CASSFMDSQETQYF. The CDR3 DNA reads as TGTGCCAGCAGCTTCATGGACAGTCAAGAGACCCAGTACTTC.

The rearrangement links TRBV28 to TRBJ1-1, with 8 bases fitting TRBD1. After removal of 4 bases from V and 6 bases from J, the junction contained 4 bases not matched to a gene. This CDR3 contains 13 residues. Germline CDR1 is MDHEN and CDR2 is SYDVKM. This CDR3 is CASSWQGAAEAFF. The CDR3 coding sequence is TGTGCCAGCAGTTGGCAGGGGGCTGCTGAAGCTTTCTTT.

V and J are TRBV18 and TRBJ2-7; TRBD2 aligns across 9 bases. This CDR3 is built from 14 residues. Germline V gives CDR1 KGHSH, CDR2 LQKENI. V gave up 4 bases and J gave up 2 bases; unmatched junction bases: 3. CDR3 in amino acids: CASSQGGGAYEQYF. Here the CDR3 DNA reads TGTGCCAGCTCACAAGGCGGGGGGGCCTACGAGCAGTACTTC.

V gene TRBV19 combines with J gene TRBJ2-7, with D possibly matching TRBD1 (6 bases). Between the trimmed V and J ends, which lost 5 bases and 5 bases, there was a span of 25 bases. Germline CDR1 and CDR2: LNHDA and SQIVND (reference sequence). The CDR3 sequence is 17 residues long. For the CDR3, the DNA is TGTGCCAGTAGTGTGTCCGGGACACGGCGACCAAGGGACGAGCAGTACTTC. The encoded protein is CASSVSGTRRPRDEQYF.

Points on this clone: In the same sample, other DNA sequences code for this CDR3. The chain links TRBV30 to TRBJ2-3, with 8 positions matching TRBD2. This CDR3 is built from 15 residues. CDR1 GTSNPN and CDR2 SVGIG come from the germline V gene (reference sequence). V was pared by 0 bases and J by 1 base, with 3 bases of the junction left unmatched. Here the CDR3 reads CAWSVLGGGTDTQYF. DNA of the CDR3: TGTGCCTGGAGTGTACTCGGGGGGGGCACAGATACGCAGTATTTT.

The gene calls are TRBV4-3 and TRBJ2-7; TRBD2 is a possible D gene (5 bases). The V end was cut by 1 base, the J end by 9 bases, with 19 bases between. Germline values: CDR1 LGHNA, CDR2 YSLEER. This CDR3 region has 15 residues. The CDR3 spells CASSQVKDSKVAQYF. Written as DNA, the CDR3 is TGCGCCAGCAGCCAAGTGAAGGACTCGAAGGTGGCGCAGTACTTC.